This is a list of T cell receptor beta chains from one sample in a study of OX40 agonist ivuxolimab in advanced cancers. TCRdb keeps only in-frame clones here, not all; method: immunoSEQ multiplex PCR. The data show some 73,000 clones, approximately 90% seen once. The sequenced sample was CD4+ or CD8+ T cells sorted from blood, obtained in a trial of the OX40 agonist ivuxolimab. These receptor sequences come from an adult with an advanced solid tumor such as melanoma, head and neck, liver or kidney cancer. Each CDR3 is given with its conserved first and last residue. The D gene is left open where the match is weak. Size is stated for part of the rows, as once, few or many counts, or as a class when the clone is expanded.

clone_size: .
v_call: TRBV4-1
d_call: .
j_call: TRBJ2-1
cdr3_length: 15
cdr3_aa: CASSQGYPGDYEQFF
cdr3_nt: TGCGCCAGCAGCCAGGGGTACCCCGGGGACTATGAGCAGTTCTTC

clone_size: .
v_call: TRBV4-1
d_call: .
j_call: TRBJ2-3
cdr3_length: 15
cdr3_aa: CASSQEWFNTDTQYF
cdr3_nt: TGCGCCAGCAGCCAAGAATGGTTTAACACAGATACGCAGTATTTT

clone_size: .
v_call: TRBV25-1
d_call: .
j_call: TRBJ1-3
cdr3_length: 13
cdr3_aa: CATNPGSGNTIYF
cdr3_nt: TGTGCCACTAATCCGGGTTCTGGAAACACCATATATTTT

clone_size: .
v_call: TRBV18
d_call: TRBD2
j_call: TRBJ2-1
cdr3_length: 15
cdr3_aa: CASSPPGLADNEQFF
cdr3_nt: TGTGCCAGCTCACCACCGGGACTAGCGGACAATGAGCAGTTCTTC

clone_size: .
v_call: TRBV11-2
d_call: TRBD1
j_call: TRBJ2-7
cdr3_length: 15
cdr3_aa: CASSYNRGRPYEQYF
cdr3_nt: TGTGCCAGCAGCTACAACAGGGGAAGACCCTACGAGCAGTACTTC

clone_size: .
v_call: TRBV7-9
d_call: .
j_call: TRBJ1-1
cdr3_length: 13
cdr3_aa: CASSLAGAGEAFF
cdr3_nt: TGTGCCAGCAGCTTAGCAGGGGCTGGTGAAGCTTTCTTT

clone_size: .
v_call: TRBV6-1
d_call: TRBD1
j_call: TRBJ1-5
cdr3_length: 15
cdr3_aa: CASSQQTGGNQPQHF
cdr3_nt: TGTGCCAGCAGTCAGCAGACAGGGGGCAATCAGCCCCAGCATTTT

clone_size: .
v_call: TRBV10-2
d_call: .
j_call: TRBJ2-7
cdr3_length: 13
cdr3_aa: CASSDGYSYEQYF
cdr3_nt: TGCGCCAGCAGTGACGGGTACTCCTACGAGCAGTACTTC

clone_size: .
v_call: TRBV10-2
d_call: TRBD1
j_call: TRBJ2-2
cdr3_length: 17
cdr3_aa: CASSLFFGTENSGELFF
cdr3_nt: TGCGCCAGCAGTCTGTTTTTCGGGACAGAGAACAGCGGGGAGCTGTTTTTT

clone_size: .
v_call: TRBV7-8
d_call: .
j_call: TRBJ2-3
cdr3_length: 14
cdr3_aa: CASSLAGLEDTQYF
cdr3_nt: TGTGCCAGCAGCTTAGCGGGACTCGAAGATACGCAGTATTTT

clone_size: .
v_call: TRBV4-1
d_call: .
j_call: TRBJ2-5
cdr3_length: 15
cdr3_aa: CASSLQAGNQETQYF
cdr3_nt: TGCGCCAGCAGCCTTCAGGCGGGGAATCAAGAGACCCAGTACTTC

clone_size: few
v_call: TRBV21-1
d_call: .
j_call: TRBJ1-1
cdr3_length: 11
cdr3_aa: CASQGNTEAFF
cdr3_nt: TGTGCCAGCCAGGGTAACACTGAAGCTTTCTTT

clone_size: .
v_call: TRBV4-1
d_call: .
j_call: TRBJ2-2
cdr3_length: 16
cdr3_aa: CASSQVFESNTGELFF
cdr3_nt: TGCGCCAGCAGCCAAGTCTTTGAATCGAACACCGGGGAGCTGTTTTTT

clone_size: .
v_call: TRBV21-1
d_call: .
j_call: TRBJ1-2
cdr3_length: 14
cdr3_aa: CASSKGRDKYGYTF
cdr3_nt: TGTGCCAGCAGCAAGGGCAGGGATAAGTATGGCTACACCTTC

clone_size: .
v_call: TRBV9
d_call: TRBD2
j_call: TRBJ2-3
cdr3_length: 13
cdr3_aa: CASSVGGGDTQYF
cdr3_nt: TGTGCCAGCAGCGTAGGCGGGGGTGATACGCAGTATTTT

clone_size: once
v_call: TRBV6-1
d_call: TRBD1
j_call: TRBJ2-7
cdr3_length: 15
cdr3_aa: CASRPLRTGSYEQYF
cdr3_nt: TGTGCCAGCAGACCCCTCCGGACAGGATCCTACGAGCAGTACTTC

clone_size: .
v_call: TRBV5-6
d_call: .
j_call: TRBJ2-7
cdr3_length: 14
cdr3_aa: CASSFRDTTYEQYF
cdr3_nt: TGTGCCAGCAGCTTCCGGGACACAACCTACGAGCAGTACTTC

clone_size: .
v_call: TRBV29-1
d_call: .
j_call: TRBJ2-2
cdr3_length: 14
cdr3_aa: CSVLGTPNTGELFF
cdr3_nt: TGCAGCGTTTTAGGGACACCGAACACCGGGGAGCTGTTTTTT

clone_size: .
v_call: TRBV14
d_call: TRBD1
j_call: TRBJ2-7
cdr3_length: 17
cdr3_aa: CASSQDPPGTGEYEQYF
cdr3_nt: TGTGCCAGCAGCCAAGATCCCCCCGGGACAGGGGAATACGAGCAGTACTTC

clone_size: once
v_call: TRBV29-1
d_call: TRBD1
j_call: TRBJ2-7
cdr3_length: 12
cdr3_aa: CSARDRGPEQYF
cdr3_nt: TGCAGCGCCCGGGACAGGGGTCCCGAGCAGTACTTC

clone_size: once
v_call: TRBV19
d_call: TRBD1
j_call: TRBJ2-7
cdr3_length: 15
cdr3_aa: CASSGRQGAAHEQYF
cdr3_nt: TGTGCCAGTAGTGGACGACAGGGGGCAGCGCACGAGCAGTACTTC

clone_size: .
v_call: TRBV19
d_call: .
j_call: TRBJ2-1
cdr3_length: 14
cdr3_aa: CASSTLGGSNEQFF
cdr3_nt: TGTGCCAGTAGCACCCTTGGGGGTTCCAATGAGCAGTTCTTC

clone_size: few
v_call: TRBV10-1
d_call: .
j_call: TRBJ1-1
cdr3_length: 10
cdr3_aa: CASRNTEAFF
cdr3_nt: TGCGCCAGCCGTAACACTGAAGCTTTCTTT

clone_size: .
v_call: TRBV9
d_call: TRBD1
j_call: TRBJ2-7
cdr3_length: 12
cdr3_aa: CASSTTGAEQYF
cdr3_nt: TGTGCCAGCAGCACGACAGGGGCCGAGCAGTACTTC

clone_size: .
v_call: TRBV5-3
d_call: TRBD1
j_call: TRBJ1-3
cdr3_length: 15
cdr3_aa: CARSSDREGGNTIYF
cdr3_nt: TGCGCCAGAAGCTCGGACAGGGAAGGAGGAAACACCATATATTTT

clone_size: .
v_call: TRBV23-1
d_call: .
j_call: TRBJ1-3
cdr3_length: 15
cdr3_aa: CASSTTQGRGNTIYF
cdr3_nt: TGCGCCAGCAGTACTACACAGGGAAGGGGAAACACCATATATTTT

clone_size: .
v_call: TRBV27
d_call: TRBD2
j_call: TRBJ2-1
cdr3_length: 16
cdr3_aa: CASSPFGVAGSYEQFF
cdr3_nt: TGTGCCAGCAGCCCTTTTGGGGTAGCGGGATCCTATGAGCAGTTCTTC

clone_size: .
v_call: TRBV6-5
d_call: TRBD1
j_call: TRBJ2-3
cdr3_length: 16
cdr3_aa: CASSYSGTGGGNTQYF
cdr3_nt: TGTGCCAGCAGTTACTCGGGGACAGGGGGCGGAAATACGCAGTATTTT

clone_size: few
v_call: TRBV29-1
d_call: .
j_call: TRBJ2-2
cdr3_length: 13
cdr3_aa: CSVADGNTGELFF
cdr3_nt: TGCAGCGTTGCGGACGGGAACACCGGGGAGCTGTTTTTT

clone_size: .
v_call: TRBV10-3
d_call: TRBD2
j_call: TRBJ2-2
cdr3_length: 16
cdr3_aa: CAISEPSGANTGELFF
cdr3_nt: TGTGCCATCAGTGAGCCTAGCGGGGCGAACACCGGGGAGCTGTTTTTT

clone_size: .
v_call: TRBV7-9
d_call: TRBD1
j_call: TRBJ1-5
cdr3_length: 14
cdr3_aa: CASSSREDRAAQHF
cdr3_nt: TGTGCCAGCAGCTCTCGAGAGGACAGGGCAGCCCAGCATTTT

clone_size: .
v_call: TRBV18
d_call: TRBD1
j_call: TRBJ2-7
cdr3_length: 14
cdr3_aa: CASSGTGAGDEQYF
cdr3_nt: TGTGCCAGCTCGGGGACAGGGGCTGGCGACGAGCAGTACTTC

clone_size: .
v_call: TRBV2
d_call: TRBD1
j_call: TRBJ2-1
cdr3_length: 17
cdr3_aa: CASRIGQAPKGYNEQFF
cdr3_nt: TGTGCCAGCAGAATAGGACAGGCCCCTAAGGGGTACAATGAGCAGTTCTTC

clone_size: .
v_call: TRBV9
d_call: .
j_call: TRBJ2-7
cdr3_length: 14
cdr3_aa: CASSPGTLSSEQYF
cdr3_nt: TGTGCCAGCAGCCCCGGGACGCTCTCCTCCGAGCAGTACTTC

clone_size: .
v_call: TRBV6-1
d_call: TRBD2
j_call: TRBJ2-7
cdr3_length: 13
cdr3_aa: CAQGEGGSYEQYF
cdr3_nt: TGTGCCCAAGGGGAGGGAGGATCCTACGAGCAGTACTTC

clone_size: .
v_call: TRBV19
d_call: .
j_call: TRBJ1-5
cdr3_length: 15
cdr3_aa: CASSFRTESNQPQHF
cdr3_nt: TGTGCCAGTAGTTTTCGGACGGAGAGCAATCAGCCCCAGCATTTT

clone_size: .
v_call: TRBV5-1
d_call: TRBD1
j_call: TRBJ2-7
cdr3_length: 16
cdr3_aa: CASSRRPTGQDYEQYF
cdr3_nt: TGCGCCAGCAGCCGCCGCCCGACAGGGCAAGACTACGAGCAGTACTTC

clone_size: .
v_call: TRBV19
d_call: .
j_call: TRBJ2-7
cdr3_length: 12
cdr3_aa: CASSPGFYEQYF
cdr3_nt: TGTGCCAGTAGTCCAGGGTTCTACGAGCAGTACTTC

clone_size: .
v_call: TRBV30
d_call: .
j_call: TRBJ2-5
cdr3_length: 11
cdr3_aa: CASARDPPRHF
cdr3_nt: TGTGCCAGTGCCCGGGACCCTCCGAGGCACTTC

clone_size: .
v_call: TRBV6-1
d_call: .
j_call: TRBJ1-6
cdr3_length: 15
cdr3_aa: CASSDRVEKGSPLHF
cdr3_nt: TGTGCCAGCAGTGATAGGGTGGAAAAAGGATCACCCCTCCACTTT

clone_size: .
v_call: TRBV5-1
d_call: .
j_call: TRBJ1-1
cdr3_length: 14
cdr3_aa: CASSSPGLLAEAFF
cdr3_nt: TGCGCCAGCAGCTCTCCCGGTTTGTTGGCTGAAGCTTTCTTT

clone_size: .
v_call: TRBV9
d_call: TRBD2
j_call: TRBJ2-1
cdr3_length: 16
cdr3_aa: CASSFTGTSVNNEQFF
cdr3_nt: TGTGCCAGCAGCTTCACCGGGACTAGCGTGAACAATGAGCAGTTCTTC

clone_size: .
v_call: TRBV9
d_call: TRBD1
j_call: TRBJ2-1
cdr3_length: 16
cdr3_aa: CASSVAGQGFYNEQFF
cdr3_nt: TGTGCCAGCAGCGTAGCGGGACAGGGGTTCTACAATGAGCAGTTCTTC

clone_size: .
v_call: TRBV27
d_call: .
j_call: TRBJ1-5
cdr3_length: 13
cdr3_aa: CASSSGSNQPQHF
cdr3_nt: TGTGCCAGCAGTTCTGGGAGCAATCAGCCCCAGCATTTT

clone_size: .
v_call: TRBV5-6
d_call: TRBD1
j_call: TRBJ1-5
cdr3_length: 15
cdr3_aa: CASSLSRQGYQPQHF
cdr3_nt: TGTGCCAGCAGCTTGAGTCGACAGGGCTATCAGCCCCAGCATTTT

clone_size: once
v_call: TRBV16
d_call: .
j_call: TRBJ2-7
cdr3_length: 13
cdr3_aa: CASSQLSHYEQYF
cdr3_nt: TGTGCCAGCAGCCAATTGTCCCACTACGAGCAGTACTTC

clone_size: .
v_call: TRBV27
d_call: .
j_call: TRBJ2-7
cdr3_length: 11
cdr3_aa: CAIRRGYEQYF
cdr3_nt: TGTGCCATCAGGCGCGGGTACGAGCAGTACTTC

clone_size: once
v_call: TRBV7-9
d_call: TRBD2
j_call: TRBJ2-2
cdr3_length: 16
cdr3_aa: CASSPTIAGGTGELFF
cdr3_nt: TGTGCCAGCAGCCCTACTATAGCGGGAGGGACCGGGGAGCTGTTTTTT

clone_size: .
v_call: TRBV7-9
d_call: .
j_call: TRBJ2-3
cdr3_length: 17
cdr3_aa: CASSLNGGNPSTDTQYF
cdr3_nt: TGTGCCAGCAGCTTAAATGGGGGGAATCCTAGCACAGATACGCAGTATTTT

clone_size: .
v_call: TRBV7-9
d_call: TRBD2
j_call: TRBJ2-7
cdr3_length: 12
cdr3_aa: CASSLGGGEQYF
cdr3_nt: TGTGCCAGCAGCTTGGGCGGGGGCGAGCAGTACTTC

clone_size: .
v_call: TRBV5-6
d_call: .
j_call: TRBJ1-2
cdr3_length: 13
cdr3_aa: CASSLVGNYGYTF
cdr3_nt: TGTGCCAGCAGCTTGGTGGGTAACTATGGCTACACCTTC

clone_size: .
v_call: TRBV27
d_call: .
j_call: TRBJ2-7
cdr3_length: 12
cdr3_aa: CASSLAGSEQYF
cdr3_nt: TGTGCCAGCAGTTTAGCGGGGTCCGAGCAGTACTTC

clone_size: .
v_call: TRBV29-1
d_call: TRBD1
j_call: TRBJ1-1
cdr3_length: 15
cdr3_aa: CSAGTGETMNTEAFF
cdr3_nt: TGCAGCGCCGGGACAGGGGAAACCATGAACACTGAAGCTTTCTTT

clone_size: .
v_call: TRBV5-1
d_call: TRBD2
j_call: TRBJ2-4
cdr3_length: 15
cdr3_aa: CASSSREATKNIQYF
cdr3_nt: TGCGCCAGCAGCTCCCGGGAGGCTACCAAAAACATTCAGTACTTC

clone_size: .
v_call: TRBV30
d_call: .
j_call: TRBJ1-1
cdr3_length: 14
cdr3_aa: CAWRTGPMNTEAFF
cdr3_nt: TGTGCCTGGAGGACCGGACCTATGAACACTGAAGCTTTCTTT

clone_size: .
v_call: TRBV19
d_call: .
j_call: TRBJ1-1
cdr3_length: 14
cdr3_aa: CASSMYGVGTEAFF
cdr3_nt: TGTGCCAGTAGTATGTACGGAGTTGGCACTGAAGCTTTCTTT

clone_size: .
v_call: TRBV11-2
d_call: .
j_call: TRBJ2-7
cdr3_length: 11
cdr3_aa: CASSSSYEQYF
cdr3_nt: TGTGCCAGCAGCTCTTCCTACGAGCAGTACTTC

clone_size: .
v_call: TRBV7-9
d_call: TRBD2
j_call: TRBJ2-3
cdr3_length: 16
cdr3_aa: CASSPGLAESTDTQYF
cdr3_nt: TGTGCCAGCAGCCCGGGACTAGCGGAAAGCACAGATACGCAGTATTTT

clone_size: .
v_call: TRBV27
d_call: TRBD2
j_call: TRBJ2-1
cdr3_length: 14
cdr3_aa: CASGSMGGYNEQFF
cdr3_nt: TGTGCCAGCGGGAGTATGGGGGGGTACAATGAGCAGTTCTTC

clone_size: .
v_call: TRBV27
d_call: .
j_call: TRBJ1-1
cdr3_length: 15
cdr3_aa: CASSLYPQVGTEAFF
cdr3_nt: TGTGCCAGCAGTTTATATCCCCAGGTTGGAACTGAAGCTTTCTTT